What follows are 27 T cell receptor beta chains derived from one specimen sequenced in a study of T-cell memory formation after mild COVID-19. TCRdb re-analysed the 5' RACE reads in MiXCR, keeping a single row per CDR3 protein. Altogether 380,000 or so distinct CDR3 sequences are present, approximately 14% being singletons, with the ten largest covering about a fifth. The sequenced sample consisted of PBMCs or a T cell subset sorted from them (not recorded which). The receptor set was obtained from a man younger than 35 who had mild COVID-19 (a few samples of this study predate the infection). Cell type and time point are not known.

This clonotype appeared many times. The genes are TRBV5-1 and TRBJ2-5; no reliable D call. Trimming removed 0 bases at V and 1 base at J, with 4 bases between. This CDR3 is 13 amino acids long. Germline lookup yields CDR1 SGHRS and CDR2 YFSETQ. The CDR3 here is CASSLGSQETQYF. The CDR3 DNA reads TGCGCCAGCAGCTTGGGGTCCCAAGAGACCCAGTACTTC.

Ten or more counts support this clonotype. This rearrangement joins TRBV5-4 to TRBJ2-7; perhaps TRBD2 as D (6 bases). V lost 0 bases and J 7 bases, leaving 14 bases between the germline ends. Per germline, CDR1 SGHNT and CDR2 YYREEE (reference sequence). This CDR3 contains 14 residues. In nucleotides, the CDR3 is TGTGCCAGCAGCTTGGGGGTCTCCGCGGGGGAGCAGTACTTC. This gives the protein CASSLGVSAGEQYF.

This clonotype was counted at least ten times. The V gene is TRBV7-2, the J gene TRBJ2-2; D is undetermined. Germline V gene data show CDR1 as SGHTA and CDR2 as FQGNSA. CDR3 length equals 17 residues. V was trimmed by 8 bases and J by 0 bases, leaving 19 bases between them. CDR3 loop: CASGMPRRQPNTGELFF. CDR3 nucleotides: TGTGCCAGCGGGATGCCCCGTCGGCAGCCGAACACCGGGGAGCTGTTTTTT.

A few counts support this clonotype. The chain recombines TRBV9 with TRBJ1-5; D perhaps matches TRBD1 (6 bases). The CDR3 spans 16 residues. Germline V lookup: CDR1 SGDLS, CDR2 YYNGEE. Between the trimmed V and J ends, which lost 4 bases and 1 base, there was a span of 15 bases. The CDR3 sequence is CASSPGVGASNQPQHF. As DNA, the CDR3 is TGTGCCAGCAGCCCGGGGGTGGGGGCCAGCAATCAGCCCCAGCATTTT.

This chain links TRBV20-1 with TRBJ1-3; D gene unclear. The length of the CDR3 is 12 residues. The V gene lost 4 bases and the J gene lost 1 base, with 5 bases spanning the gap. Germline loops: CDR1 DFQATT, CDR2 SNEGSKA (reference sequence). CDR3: CSAKGSGNTIYF. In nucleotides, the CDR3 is TGCAGTGCTAAGGGTTCTGGAAACACCATATATTTT.

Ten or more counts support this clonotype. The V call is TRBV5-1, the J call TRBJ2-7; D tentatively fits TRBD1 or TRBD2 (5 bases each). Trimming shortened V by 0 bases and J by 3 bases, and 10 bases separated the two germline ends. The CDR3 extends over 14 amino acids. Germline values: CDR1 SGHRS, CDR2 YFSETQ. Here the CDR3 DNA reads TGCGCCAGCAGCTTGGAGGGACCCAGCTACGAGCAGTACTTC. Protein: CASSLEGPSYEQYF.

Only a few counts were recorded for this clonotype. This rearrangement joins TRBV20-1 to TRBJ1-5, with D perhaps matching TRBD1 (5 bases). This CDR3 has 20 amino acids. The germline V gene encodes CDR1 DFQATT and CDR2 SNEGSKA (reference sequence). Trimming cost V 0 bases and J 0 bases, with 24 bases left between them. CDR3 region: CSARDRFRWGEVDSNQPQHF. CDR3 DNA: TGCAGTGCTAGAGATCGTTTTAGGTGGGGGGAGGTGGATAGCAATCAGCCCCAGCATTTT.

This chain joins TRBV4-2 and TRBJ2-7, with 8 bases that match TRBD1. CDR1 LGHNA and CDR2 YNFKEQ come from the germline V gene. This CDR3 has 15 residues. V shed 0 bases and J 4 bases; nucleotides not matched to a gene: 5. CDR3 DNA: TGTGCCAGCAGCCAAGAGGAACGGACAGGGTACGAGCAGTACTTC. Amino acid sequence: CASSQEERTGYEQYF.

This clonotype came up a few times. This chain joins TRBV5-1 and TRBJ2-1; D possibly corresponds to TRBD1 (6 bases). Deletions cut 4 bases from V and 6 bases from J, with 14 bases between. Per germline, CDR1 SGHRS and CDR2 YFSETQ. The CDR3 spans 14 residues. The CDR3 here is CASSLVPGANEQFF. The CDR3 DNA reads TGCGCCAGCAGCCTCGTGCCAGGGGCCAATGAGCAGTTCTTC. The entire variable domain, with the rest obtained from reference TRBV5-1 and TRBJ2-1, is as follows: KAGVTQTPRYLIKTRGQQVTLSCSPISGHRSVSWYQQTPGQGLQFLFEYFSETQRNKGNFPGRFSGRQFSNSRSEMNVSTLELGDSALYLCASSLVPGANEQFFGPGTRLTVL.

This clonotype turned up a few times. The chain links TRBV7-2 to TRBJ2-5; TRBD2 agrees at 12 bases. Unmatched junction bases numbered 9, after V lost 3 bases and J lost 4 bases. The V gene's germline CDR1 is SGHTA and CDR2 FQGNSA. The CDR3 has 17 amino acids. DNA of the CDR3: TGTGCCAGCAGCTTCAGAGGACTAGCGGGGAGCCTAGAGACCCAGTACTTC. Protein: CASSFRGLAGSLETQYF.

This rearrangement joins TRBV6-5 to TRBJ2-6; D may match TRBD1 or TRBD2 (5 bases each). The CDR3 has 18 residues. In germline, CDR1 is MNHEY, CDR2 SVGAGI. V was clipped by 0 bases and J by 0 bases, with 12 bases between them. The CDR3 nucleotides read TGTGCCAGCAGTTACTCGAGGGGTTTTTCCTCTGGGGCCAACGTCCTGACTTTC. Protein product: CASSYSRGFSSGANVLTF.

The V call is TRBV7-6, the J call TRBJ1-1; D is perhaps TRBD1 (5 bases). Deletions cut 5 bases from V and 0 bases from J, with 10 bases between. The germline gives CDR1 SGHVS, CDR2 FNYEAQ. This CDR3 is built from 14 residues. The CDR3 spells CASSPGLMNTEAFF. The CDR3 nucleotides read TGTGCCAGCAGCCCGGGACTGATGAACACTGAAGCTTTCTTT.

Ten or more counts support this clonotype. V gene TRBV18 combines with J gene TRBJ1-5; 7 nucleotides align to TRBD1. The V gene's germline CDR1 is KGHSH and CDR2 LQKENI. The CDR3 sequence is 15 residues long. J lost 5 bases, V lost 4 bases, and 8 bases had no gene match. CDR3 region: CASSLSTGRDQPQHF. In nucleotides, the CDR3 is TGTGCCAGCTCACTCTCGACAGGGCGTGATCAGCCCCAGCATTTT.

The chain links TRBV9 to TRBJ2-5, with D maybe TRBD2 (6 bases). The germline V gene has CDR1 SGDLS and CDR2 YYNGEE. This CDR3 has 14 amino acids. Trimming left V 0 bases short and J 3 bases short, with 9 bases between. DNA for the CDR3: TGTGCCAGCAGCGTAGAAGTAGCGGAAGAGACCCAGTACTTC. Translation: CASSVEVAEETQYF.

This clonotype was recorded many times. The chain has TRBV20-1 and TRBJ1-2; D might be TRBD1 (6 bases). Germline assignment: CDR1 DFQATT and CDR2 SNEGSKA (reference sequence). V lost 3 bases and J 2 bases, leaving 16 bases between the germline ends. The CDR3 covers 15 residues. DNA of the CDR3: TGCAGTGCTAGTTTAATCAGGGGATTAAACTATGGCTACACCTTC. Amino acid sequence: CSASLIRGLNYGYTF.

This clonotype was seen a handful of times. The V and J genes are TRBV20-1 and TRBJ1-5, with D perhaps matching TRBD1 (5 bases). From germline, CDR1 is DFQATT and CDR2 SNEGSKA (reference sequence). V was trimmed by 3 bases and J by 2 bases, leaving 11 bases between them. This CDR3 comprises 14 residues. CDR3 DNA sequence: TGCAGTGCTAGGTGGGGGAATGGCAATCAGCCCCAGCATTTT. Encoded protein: CSARWGNGNQPQHF.

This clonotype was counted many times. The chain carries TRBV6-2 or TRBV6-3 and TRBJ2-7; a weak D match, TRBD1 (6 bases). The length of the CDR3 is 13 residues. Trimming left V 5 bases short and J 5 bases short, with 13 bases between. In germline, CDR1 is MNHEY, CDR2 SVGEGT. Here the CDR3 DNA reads TGTGCCAGCAGTCCACAGGGTTTCCACGAGCAGTACGTC. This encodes CASSPQGFHEQYV.

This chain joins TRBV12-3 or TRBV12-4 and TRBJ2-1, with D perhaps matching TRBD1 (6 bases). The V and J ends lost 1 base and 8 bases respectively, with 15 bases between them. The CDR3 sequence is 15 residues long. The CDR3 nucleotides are TGTGCCAGCAGTTTAGTTTGGGGGCCCGCGGATGAGCAGTTCTTC. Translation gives CASSLVWGPADEQFF.

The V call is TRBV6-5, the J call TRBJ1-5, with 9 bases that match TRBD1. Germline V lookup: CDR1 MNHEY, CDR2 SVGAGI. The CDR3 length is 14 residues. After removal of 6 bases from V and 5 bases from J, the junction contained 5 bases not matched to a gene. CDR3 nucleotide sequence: TGTGCCAGCAGCTTACAGGGGGCCCATCAGCCCCAGCATTTT. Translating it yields CASSLQGAHQPQHF.

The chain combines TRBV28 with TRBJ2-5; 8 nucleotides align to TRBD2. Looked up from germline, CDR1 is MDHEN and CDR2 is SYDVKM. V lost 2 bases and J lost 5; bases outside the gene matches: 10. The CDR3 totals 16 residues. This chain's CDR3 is CASSLRSGGVRETQYF. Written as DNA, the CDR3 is TGTGCCAGCAGTTTAAGGAGCGGGGGTGTCCGGGAGACCCAGTACTTC.

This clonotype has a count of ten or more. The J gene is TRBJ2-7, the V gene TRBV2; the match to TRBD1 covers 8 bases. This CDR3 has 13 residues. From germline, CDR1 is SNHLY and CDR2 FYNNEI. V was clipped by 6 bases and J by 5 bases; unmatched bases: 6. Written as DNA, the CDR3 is TGTGCCAGCAGACCGCAACAGGGGGACGAGCAGTACTTC. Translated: CASRPQQGDEQYF.

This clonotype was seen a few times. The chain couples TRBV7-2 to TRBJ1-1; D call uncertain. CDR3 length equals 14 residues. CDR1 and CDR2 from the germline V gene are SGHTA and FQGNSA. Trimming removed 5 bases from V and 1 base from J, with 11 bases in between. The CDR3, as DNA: TGTGCCAGCAGCCCCTCCTTGACGAACACTGAAGCTTTCTTT. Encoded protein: CASSPSLTNTEAFF.

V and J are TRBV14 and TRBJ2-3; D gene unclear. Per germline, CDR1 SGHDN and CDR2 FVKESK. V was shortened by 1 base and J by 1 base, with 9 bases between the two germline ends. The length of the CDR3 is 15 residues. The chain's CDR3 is CASSQGFVGTDTQYF. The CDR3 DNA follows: TGTGCCAGCAGCCAAGGCTTTGTGGGCACAGATACGCAGTATTTT.

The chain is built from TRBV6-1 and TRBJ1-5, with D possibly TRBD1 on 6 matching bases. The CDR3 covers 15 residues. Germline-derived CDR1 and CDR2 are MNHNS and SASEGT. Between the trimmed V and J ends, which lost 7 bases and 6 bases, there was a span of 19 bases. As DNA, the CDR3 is TGTGCCAGCACCCCGGACGTGGGGGGCGGTCAGCCCCAGCATTTT. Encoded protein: CASTPDVGGGQPQHF.

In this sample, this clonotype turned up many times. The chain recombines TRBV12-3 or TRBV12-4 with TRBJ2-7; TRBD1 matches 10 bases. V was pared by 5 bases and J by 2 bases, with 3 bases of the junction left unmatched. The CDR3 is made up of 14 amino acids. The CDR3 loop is CASSPGTGAYEQYV. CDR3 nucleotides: TGTGCCAGCAGTCCCGGGACAGGGGCCTACGAGCAGTACGTC.

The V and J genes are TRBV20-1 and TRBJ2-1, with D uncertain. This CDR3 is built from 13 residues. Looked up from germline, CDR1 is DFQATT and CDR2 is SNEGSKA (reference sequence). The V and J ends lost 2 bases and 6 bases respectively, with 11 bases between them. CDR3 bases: TGCAGTGCTAGATTGGCCAACAGCAATGAGCAGTTCTTC. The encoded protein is CSARLANSNEQFF.

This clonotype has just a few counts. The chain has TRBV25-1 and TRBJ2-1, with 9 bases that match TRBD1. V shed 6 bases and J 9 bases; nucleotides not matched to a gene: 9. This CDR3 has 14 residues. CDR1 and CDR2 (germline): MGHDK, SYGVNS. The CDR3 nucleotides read TGTGCCAGCAGCAGGGACAGGGATCAGGGTGAGCAGTTCTTC. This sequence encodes CASSRDRDQGEQFF. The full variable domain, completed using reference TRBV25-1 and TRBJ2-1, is EADIYQTPRYLVIGTGKKITLECSQTMGHDKMYWYQQDPGMELHLIHYSYGVNSTEKGDLSSESTVSRIRTEHFPLTLESARPSHTSQYLCASSRDRDQGEQFFGPGTRLTVL.